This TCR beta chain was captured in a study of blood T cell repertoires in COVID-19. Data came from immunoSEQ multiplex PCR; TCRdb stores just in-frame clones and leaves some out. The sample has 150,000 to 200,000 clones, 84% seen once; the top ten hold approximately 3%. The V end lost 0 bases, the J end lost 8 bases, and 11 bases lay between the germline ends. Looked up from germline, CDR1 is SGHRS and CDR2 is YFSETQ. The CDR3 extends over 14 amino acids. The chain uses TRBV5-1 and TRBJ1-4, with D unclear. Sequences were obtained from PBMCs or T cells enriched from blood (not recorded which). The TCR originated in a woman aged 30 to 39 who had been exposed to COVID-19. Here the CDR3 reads CASSLGRAGEKLFF. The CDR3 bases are TGCGCCAGCAGCTTGGGAAGGGCGGGAGAAAAACTGTTTTTT.